A selection of T cell receptor beta chains follows, all from one sample in a study of shared clonotypes between healthy human individuals. Sequencing was performed with immunoSEQ multiplex PCR; in TCRdb, only in-frame clones are kept and a portion is missing. There are 900,000 to 1,200,000 clones in the sample; more than 75% occur only once, and roughly 0.62% lies in the top ten. The material sequenced was memory CD4+ T cells from PBMCs. The receptors were gathered from a man between 18 and 29 years old in good health. Some clones in this sample may be carry-over from other donors' samples. Both conserved end residues are part of each CDR3. The D gene is left open where the match is weak. Some rows have no size entry. The others give once, few or many, or a class for an expanded clone.

>TRBJ2-2|TRBV5-5|-|-
CASSGVFATGELFF
TGTGCCAGCAGCGGCGTCTTCGCCACCGGGGAGCTGTTTTTT
>TRBJ1-5|TRBV27|-|once
CASSLWGRNQPQHF
TGTGCCAGCAGTTTATGGGGGAGGAATCAGCCCCAGCATTTT
>TRBJ2-3|TRBV5-1|-|few
CASSLAAILSDTQYF
TGCGCCAGCAGCTTGGCGGCGATTCTTTCGGATACGCAGTATTTT
>TRBJ1-2|TRBV5-4|-|-
CASSFGVPNYGYTF
TGTGCCAGCAGCTTTGGTGTACCTAACTATGGCTACACCTTC
>TRBJ1-4|TRBV9|-|-
CASSPRGGGLEKLFF
TGTGCCAGCAGCCCCCGCGGGGGCGGTCTGGAAAAACTGTTTTTT
>TRBJ2-6|TRBV15|-|-
CATSNPLSSGANVLTF
TGTGCCACCAGCAACCCCCTAAGCTCTGGGGCCAACGTCCTGACTTTC
>TRBJ1-5|TRBV28|-|once
CASSPINIEQPQHF
TGTGCCAGCAGTCCCATCAATATTGAGCAGCCCCAGCATTTT
>TRBJ2-7|TRBV28|TRBD2|-
CASGSGSTGLYEQYF
TGTGCCAGCGGTAGCGGGAGTACAGGACTCTACGAGCAGTACTTC
>TRBJ2-1|TRBV7-7|TRBD1|-
CASSARTGNNEQFF
TGTGCCAGCAGCGCCCGGACAGGGAACAATGAGCAGTTCTTC
>TRBJ1-1|TRBV5-4|-|-
CASSKKGGTPYTEAFF
TGTGCCAGCAGCAAGAAGGGGGGAACGCCTTACACTGAAGCTTTCTTT
>TRBJ2-7|TRBV19|-|-
CASSSGQSYEQYF
TGTGCCAGTAGTTCTGGACAGTCCTACGAGCAGTACTTC
>TRBJ2-7|TRBV29-1|TRBD1|few
CSVAPGQGSEQYF
TGCAGCGTCGCCCCGGGACAGGGTTCCGAGCAGTACTTC
>TRBJ1-4|TRBV5-4|TRBD1|-
CASSLRGPTNEKLFF
TGTGCCAGCAGCTTGAGGGGGCCAACTAATGAAAAACTGTTTTTT
>TRBJ2-5|TRBV7-8|-|-
CASRQFQETQYF
TGTGCCAGCAGGCAGTTCCAAGAGACCCAGTACTTC
>TRBJ2-5|TRBV7-3|-|few
CASSLTGRGGETQYF
TGTGCCAGCAGCTTAACAGGCAGGGGTGGGGAGACCCAGTACTTC
>TRBJ1-1|TRBV10-3|-|-
CASTGLWDTEAFF
TGTGCCAGTACAGGGTTATGGGACACTGAAGCTTTCTTT
>TRBJ2-1|TRBV12-5|TRBD2|-
CASGFPQREGFYEQFF
TGTGCTAGTGGTTTCCCCCAGCGGGAGGGCTTCTATGAGCAGTTCTTC
>TRBJ2-1|TRBV5-4|-|-
CASRLRGGRYNEQFF
TGTGCCAGCCGCCTAAGAGGGGGACGCTACAATGAGCAGTTCTTC
>TRBJ2-7|TRBV19|TRBD2|-
CASSGRETPYEQYF
TGTGCCAGTAGTGGGCGGGAGACTCCGTACGAGCAGTACTTC
>TRBJ2-3|TRBV28|-|-
CASSADYTDTQYF
TGTGCCAGCAGTGCGGACTACACAGATACGCAGTATTTT
>TRBJ2-1|TRBV18|TRBD2|-
CASSPPSGRVSEQFF
TGTGCCAGCTCACCCCCTAGCGGGAGGGTTAGTGAGCAGTTCTTC
>TRBJ2-5|TRBV29-1|-|-
CSVAVGTWETQYF
TGCAGCGTCGCGGTGGGGACTTGGGAGACCCAGTACTTC
>TRBJ2-1|TRBV5-1|TRBD2|-
CASSPGLAGGSNEQFF
TGCGCCAGCAGCCCGGGACTAGCGGGAGGAAGCAATGAGCAGTTCTTC
>TRBJ1-1|TRBV28|-|few
CASSLQDTEAFF
TGTGCCAGCAGTTTACAGGACACTGAAGCTTTCTTT
>TRBJ2-3|TRBV18|-|-
CASSRLQGSTDTQYF
TGTGCCAGCTCACGTCTCCAGGGGAGCACAGATACGCAGTATTTT
>TRBJ1-5|TRBV30|-|few
CAWSPGSNQPQHF
TGTGCCTGGAGTCCCGGTAGCAATCAGCCCCAGCATTTT
>TRBJ1-4|TRBV28|-|-
CATYRPEKLFF
TGTGCCACCTACAGGCCTGAAAAACTGTTTTTT
>TRBJ1-1|TRBV28|TRBD1|-
CASSLSEGTGVFTEAFF
TGTGCCAGCAGTTTATCGGAAGGGACAGGGGTGTTCACTGAAGCTTTCTTT
>TRBJ1-5|TRBV19|TRBD1|-
CASSRQGGQPQHF
TGTGCCAGTAGTCGGCAGGGGGGTCAGCCCCAGCATTTT
>TRBJ1-2|TRBV2|-|few
CASNRWGDYGYTF
TGTGCCAGCAATCGTTGGGGGGACTATGGCTACACCTTC
>TRBJ1-2|TRBV6-6|TRBD1|-
CASSYSTGFYGYTF
TGTGCCAGCAGTTACTCGACAGGGTTCTATGGCTACACCTTC
>TRBJ2-7|TRBV15|-|-
CATAAGSWNEQYF
TGTGCCACCGCCGCGGGCAGCTGGAACGAGCAGTACTTC
>TRBJ2-1|TRBV5-1|TRBD2|once
CASSLVTSGSNEQFF
TGCGCCAGCAGCTTGGTCACTAGCGGGAGCAATGAGCAGTTCTTC
>TRBJ2-2|TRBV11-3|-|-
CASSNGPNTGELFF
TGTGCCAGCAGCAACGGGCCGAACACCGGGGAGCTGTTTTTT
>TRBJ2-7|TRBV6-1|TRBD1|-
CASRGGQGVHEQYF
TGTGCCAGCAGAGGGGGACAGGGGGTCCACGAGCAGTACTTC
>TRBJ2-3|TRBV18|-|few
CASSPSKGDTQYF
TGTGCCAGCTCACCAAGTAAAGGAGATACGCAGTATTTT
>TRBJ2-6|TRBV2|-|once
CASSEGRAGANVLTF
TGTGCCAGCAGTGAAGGGCGGGCTGGGGCCAACGTCCTGACTTTC
>TRBJ2-1|TRBV2|TRBD2|-
CASSESPGTIYNEQFF
TGTGCCAGCAGTGAGTCCCCCGGGACTATATACAATGAGCAGTTCTTC
>TRBJ2-1|TRBV7-2|TRBD1|-
CASSRTGTNEQFF
TGTGCCAGCAGCCGGACAGGGACAAATGAGCAGTTCTTC
>TRBJ1-3|TRBV28|-|-
CASSQGGALAGNTIYF
TGTGCCAGCAGTCAGGGCGGGGCACTTGCCGGAAACACCATATATTTT
>TRBJ1-1|TRBV13|-|-
CASWSGPFTMNTEAFF
TGTGCCAGCTGGTCCGGGCCCTTCACCATGAACACTGAAGCTTTCTTT
>TRBJ2-2|TRBV18|-|few
CASSPGLVGTGELFF
TGTGCCAGCTCACCCGGGTTGGTGGGCACCGGGGAGCTGTTTTTT
>TRBJ2-2|TRBV28|TRBD2|-
CASSKPPGTSGRSELFF
TGTGCCAGCAGTAAACCCCCGGGGACTAGCGGGAGATCGGAGCTGTTTTTT
>TRBJ2-3|TRBV5-4|TRBD2|-
CASSQRLAGGADTQYF
TGTGCCAGCAGCCAAAGACTAGCGGGAGGAGCAGATACGCAGTATTTT
>TRBJ2-1|TRBV11-2|TRBD2|-
CASSSGLLNEQFF
TGTGCCAGCAGCTCGGGACTACTCAATGAGCAGTTCTTC
>TRBJ1-5|TRBV28|-|-
CASSAGQDNQPQHF
TGTGCCAGCAGCGCGGGACAAGATAATCAGCCCCAGCATTTT
>TRBJ1-1|TRBV2|TRBD1|-
CASSQQGSRGTEAFF
TGTGCCAGCAGTCAACAGGGGAGTAGGGGTACTGAAGCTTTCTTT
>TRBJ1-1|TRBV5-4|TRBD1|-
CASQGQGRTEAFF
TGTGCCAGCCAGGGACAGGGAAGGACTGAAGCTTTCTTT
>TRBJ1-1|TRBV6-1|-|few
CASSSGLATEAFF
TGTGCCAGCAGTTCAGGGTTGGCCACTGAAGCTTTCTTT
>TRBJ1-5|TRBV28|TRBD1|-
CASSLGRRQGHSNQPQHF
TGTGCCAGCAGTTTGGGTCGCCGACAGGGGCATAGCAATCAGCCCCAGCATTTT
>TRBJ2-2|TRBV11-2|-|-
CASSLRLGSTGELFF
TGTGCCAGCAGCCTTAGGTTGGGCAGCACCGGGGAGCTGTTTTTT
>TRBJ2-1|TRBV2|TRBD2|once
CASSELGEGEQFF
TGTGCCAGCAGTGAATTGGGGGAGGGTGAGCAGTTCTTC
>TRBJ2-3|TRBV7-3|-|-
CASSSLGLESADTQYF
TGTGCCAGCAGCTCGCTGGGCTTAGAGAGCGCAGATACGCAGTATTTT
>TRBJ2-5|TRBV6-5|-|-
CASSQRLGVETQYF
TGTGCCAGCAGCCAAAGACTTGGCGTCGAGACCCAGTACTTC